This T cell receptor (beta chain) was obtained from a study of cytomegalovirus exposure and HLA in healthy donors. The overall study: It was reported in a later analysis that the same platform had been used for the roughly 110 validation repertoires as for the roughly 670 first-cohort repertoires.

Here immunoSEQ multiplex PCR was the method, and the copy in TCRdb shows in-frame clones only, minus some. The repertoire includes fewer than 150,000 clones, 88% of them detected once, and 4.4% sits in the top ten. The CDR3 covers 13 residues. Trimming stripped 8 bases from V and 5 bases from J, with 12 bases between. Germline assignment: CDR1 LNHNV and CDR2 YYDKDF (reference sequence). J is TRBJ2-2 and V is TRBV15, with D unresolved. The sequence derives from a young man in good health and CMV-seropositive. The sequencing input was PBMCs. For the CDR3, the DNA is TGTGCCACCTCGTTTGGTCGGACCGGGGAGCTGTTTTTT. Translated: CATSFGRTGELFF.